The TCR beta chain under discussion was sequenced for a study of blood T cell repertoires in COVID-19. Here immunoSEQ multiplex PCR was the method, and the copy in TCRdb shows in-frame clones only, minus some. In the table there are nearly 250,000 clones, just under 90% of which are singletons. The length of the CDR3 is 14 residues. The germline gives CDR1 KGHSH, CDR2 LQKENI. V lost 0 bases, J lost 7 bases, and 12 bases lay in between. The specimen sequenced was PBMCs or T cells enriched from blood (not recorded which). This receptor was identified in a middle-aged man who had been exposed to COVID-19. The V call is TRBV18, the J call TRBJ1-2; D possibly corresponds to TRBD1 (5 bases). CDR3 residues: CASSPPMGGIGYTF. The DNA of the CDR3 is TGTGCCAGCTCACCACCGATGGGGGGTATTGGCTACACCTTC.